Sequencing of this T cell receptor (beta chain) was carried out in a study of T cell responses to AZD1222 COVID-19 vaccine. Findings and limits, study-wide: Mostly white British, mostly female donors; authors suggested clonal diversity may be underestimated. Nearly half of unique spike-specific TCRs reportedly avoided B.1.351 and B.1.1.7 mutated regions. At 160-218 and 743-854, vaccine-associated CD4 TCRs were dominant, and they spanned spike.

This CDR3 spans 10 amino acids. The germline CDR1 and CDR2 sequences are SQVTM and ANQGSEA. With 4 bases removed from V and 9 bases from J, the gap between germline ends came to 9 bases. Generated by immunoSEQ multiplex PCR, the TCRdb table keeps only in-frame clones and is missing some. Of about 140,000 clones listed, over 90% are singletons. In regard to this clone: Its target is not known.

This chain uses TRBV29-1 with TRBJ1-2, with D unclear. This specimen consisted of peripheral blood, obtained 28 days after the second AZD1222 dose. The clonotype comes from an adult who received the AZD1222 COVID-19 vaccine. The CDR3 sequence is CSVGPGSYTF. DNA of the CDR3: TGCAGCGTTGGACCGGGGAGCTACACCTTC.